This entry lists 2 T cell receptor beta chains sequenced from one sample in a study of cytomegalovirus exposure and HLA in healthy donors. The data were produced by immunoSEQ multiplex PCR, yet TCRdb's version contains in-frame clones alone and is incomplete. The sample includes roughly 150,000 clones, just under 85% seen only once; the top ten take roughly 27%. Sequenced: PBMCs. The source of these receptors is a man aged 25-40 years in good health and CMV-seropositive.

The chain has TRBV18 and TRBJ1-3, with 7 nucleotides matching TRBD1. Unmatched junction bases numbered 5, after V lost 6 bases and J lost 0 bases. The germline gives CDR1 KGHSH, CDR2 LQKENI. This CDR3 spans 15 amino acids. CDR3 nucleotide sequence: TGTGCCAGCTCTCCAGGGGGGGACTCTGGAAACACCATATATTTT. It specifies CASSPGGDSGNTIYF. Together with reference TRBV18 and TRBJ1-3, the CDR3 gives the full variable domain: NAGVMQNPRHLVRRRGQEARLRCSPMKGHSHVYWYRQLPEEGLKFMVYLQKENIIDESGMPKERFSAEFPKEGPSILRIQQVVRGDSAAYFCASSPGGDSGNTIYFGEGSWLTVV.

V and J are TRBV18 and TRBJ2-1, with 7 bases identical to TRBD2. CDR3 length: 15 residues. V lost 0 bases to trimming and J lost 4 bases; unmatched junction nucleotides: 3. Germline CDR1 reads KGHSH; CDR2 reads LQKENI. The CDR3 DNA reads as TGTGCCAGCTCACCACCGACTAGCAGTTACAATGAGCAGTTCTTC. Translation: CASSPPTSSYNEQFF.